Sequencing of this TCR beta chain was carried out in a study of blood T cell repertoires in COVID-19. At the level of the study: Some COVID-19 samples were acute and others convalescent; all came from the United States, Italy and Spain. PBMCs, B-cell-depleted T cells, or T cells were the source of the cDNA or gDNA that made up the material.

The ends were cut back, 1 base at V and 3 bases at J, with 12 bases in the middle. Germline CDR1 is SGHDN and CDR2 is FVKESK. The CDR3 spans 15 residues. Per the original data handling: Reference gene primer amplification gave nucleated cell count estimates. Sequencing was performed with immunoSEQ multiplex PCR; in TCRdb, only in-frame clones are kept and a portion is missing. The V and J calls and the clone size are those of that table, but D and trimming were determined from the DNA. The sample shows over 200,000 clones, roughly 83% of them seen only once. Sequencing was done on a sample of peripheral blood. This TCR was sampled from a man aged 35-49 years with acute or convalescent COVID-19. The rearrangement joins TRBV14 to TRBJ1-1, with a tentative D call TRBD1 (6 bases). CDR3 sequence (DNA): TGTGCCAGCAGCCAAGTTACAGGGACGGACACTGAAGCTTTCTTT. Its translation: CASSQVTGTDTEAFF.